These T cell receptor beta chains were read from a single sample in a study of blood T cell repertoires in COVID-19. Only in-frame clones appear in the TCRdb table, and some are missing; sequencing was by immunoSEQ multiplex PCR. The repertoire holds 110,000 or so clones, with 85% to 90% as singletons. The sample comprised peripheral blood. The source is a woman between 45 and 60 years old with acute or convalescent COVID-19. Each CDR3 is given with its conserved first and last residue. A D gene is named only where the DNA matches it firmly. For some rows the clone size is stated as once, few or many, or as a class when expanded; others skip it.

CDR3,DNA,length,J,D,V,size
CASSVTPDRVRNTIYF,TGTGCCAGCAGCGTCACTCCCGACAGGGTTAGAAACACCATATATTTT,16,TRBJ1-3,TRBD1,TRBV9,few
CASSSGGEGSGNTIYF,TGTGCCAGCAGTTCGGGGGGTGAGGGGTCTGGAAACACCATATATTTT,16,TRBJ1-3,.,TRBV6-5,.
CASSFDRGYTEAFF,TGTGCCAGCAGCTTTGACAGGGGGTACACTGAAGCTTTCTTT,14,TRBJ1-1,TRBD1,TRBV5-4,.
CASSTEEYQPQHF,TGTGCCAGCTCGACAGAGGAGTATCAGCCCCAGCATTTT,13,TRBJ1-5,.,TRBV7-9,.
CASSRSTSSPHRDTQYF,TGTGCCAGCAGCCGATCGACTAGCTCCCCTCACCGGGATACGCAGTATTTT,17,TRBJ2-3,TRBD2,TRBV7-9,.
CASSMVGETEAFF,TGTGCCAGTAGTATGGTCGGGGAAACTGAAGCTTTCTTT,13,TRBJ1-1,.,TRBV19,.
CASSPRGISYNEQFF,TGTGCCAGCAGCCCTAGAGGGATATCCTACAATGAGCAGTTCTTC,15,TRBJ2-1,.,TRBV7-2,.
CASSESYYGYTF,TGTGCCAGCAGTGAATCCTACTATGGCTACACCTTC,12,TRBJ1-2,.,TRBV25-1,.
CASSLVGRGTEAFF,TGTGCCAGCTCCCTCGTGGGAAGGGGAACTGAAGCTTTCTTT,14,TRBJ1-1,.,TRBV2,.
CASSLTIGGGGETQYF,TGTGCTAGCAGCTTAACGATCGGGGGGGGCGGCGAGACCCAGTACTTC,16,TRBJ2-5,TRBD2,TRBV7-7,.
CASSPVGSSYNEQFF,TGTGCCAGTAGCCCCGTGGGGAGCTCCTACAATGAGCAGTTCTTC,15,TRBJ2-1,.,TRBV19,few
CATRTGTGGFGEQFF,TGTGCCACCAGAACCGGGACAGGGGGATTTGGTGAGCAGTTCTTC,15,TRBJ2-1,TRBD1,TRBV15,.
CASSENTGFF,TGTGCCAGCAGTGAAAATACAGGGTTCTTC,10,TRBJ2-1,.,TRBV6-1,.
CAWSVLRGGEQFF,TGTGCCTGGAGTGTACTCCGTGGCGGTGAGCAGTTCTTC,13,TRBJ2-1,.,TRBV30,.
CASSLQRTGGTEAFF,TGTGCCAGCAGTTTACAAAGGACAGGGGGCACTGAAGCTTTCTTT,15,TRBJ1-1,TRBD1,TRBV28,.
CASSRQGEYTF,TGTGCCAGCAGCAGACAGGGGGAATACACCTTC,11,TRBJ1-2,TRBD1,TRBV9,once
CASSRSGTERAFF,TGTGCCAGCAGCCGTTCGGGGACAGAGCGCGCTTTCTTT,13,TRBJ1-1,TRBD1,TRBV11-3,.
CASSSGQGEGQPQHF,TGTGCCAGCAGCTCCGGACAGGGGGAGGGTCAGCCCCAGCATTTT,15,TRBJ1-5,TRBD1,TRBV3-1/TRBV3-2,.
CASGLVLGGPSYNEQFF,TGTGCTAGTGGTTTGGTACTTGGGGGCCCTTCCTACAATGAGCAGTTCTTC,17,TRBJ2-1,.,TRBV12-5,.
CASSLAGQGALSPLHF,TGCGCCAGCAGCTTGGCCGGGCAGGGGGCTCTTTCACCCCTCCACTTT,16,TRBJ1-6,TRBD1,TRBV5-1,.
CAWSRPPRGGYTF,TGTGCCTGGAGCCGCCCCCCACGGGGTGGCTACACCTTC,13,TRBJ1-2,.,TRBV30,.
CASSLGPGPTTYEQYF,TGTGCCAGCAGCTTAGGCCCAGGGCCCACAACATACGAGCAGTACTTC,16,TRBJ2-7,.,TRBV11-3,.
CASSTPGNPNEKLFF,TGTGCCAGCTCAACCCCAGGGAACCCTAATGAAAAACTGTTTTTT,15,TRBJ1-4,.,TRBV18,.
CAWTHNRGSGELFF,TGTGCCTGGACTCATAACAGGGGAAGCGGGGAGCTGTTTTTT,14,TRBJ2-2,TRBD1,TRBV30,.
CASSMGTRSTNEKLFF,TGTGCCAGTAGTATGGGGACAAGATCAACTAATGAAAAACTGTTTTTT,16,TRBJ1-4,.,TRBV19,.
CASSLIDRDHSPLHF,TGTGCCAGCAGCTTGATCGACAGGGATCACTCACCCCTCCACTTT,15,TRBJ1-6,TRBD1,TRBV5-6,.
CASSITSAAGSNQPQHF,TGTGCCAGTAGTATAACATCTGCAGCGGGGAGCAATCAGCCCCAGCATTTT,17,TRBJ1-5,.,TRBV19,.
CASSLSGGETQYF,TGTGCCAGCAGCTTATCAGGGGGAGAGACCCAGTACTTC,13,TRBJ2-5,TRBD1,TRBV7-2,.
CASSLSGDEQFF,TGTGCCAGCAGTTTATCAGGGGATGAGCAGTTCTTC,12,TRBJ2-1,.,TRBV6-2/TRBV6-3,.
CASSLAFGSNQPQHF,TGTGCCAGCAGCTTAGCCTTCGGGAGCAATCAGCCCCAGCATTTT,15,TRBJ1-5,.,TRBV7-2,.
CASQGGSTDTQYF,TGTGCCAGCCAAGGGGGCAGCACAGATACGCAGTATTTT,13,TRBJ2-3,TRBD1,TRBV28,.
CASSPGGAKQFF,TGTGCCAGCTCACCAGGGGGCGCCAAGCAGTTCTTC,12,TRBJ2-1,.,TRBV18,.
CASSPRTGGSEQYF,TGTGCCAGCTCACCACGGACAGGGGGCTCCGAGCAGTACTTC,14,TRBJ2-7,TRBD1,TRBV18,.
CATQRGLNTGELFF,TGTGCCACCCAGAGGGGGCTGAACACCGGGGAGCTGTTTTTT,14,TRBJ2-2,TRBD1,TRBV24-1,.
CASSVDPSTGWGYGYTF,TGTGCCAGCAGCGTAGATCCCTCTACAGGGTGGGGCTATGGCTACACCTTC,17,TRBJ1-2,.,TRBV9,.
CASRSTGTAIGELFF,TGTGCCAGCCGCTCGACAGGGACGGCAATCGGGGAGCTGTTTTTT,15,TRBJ2-2,TRBD1,TRBV7-9,.
CAWKAGATGNTIYF,TGTGCCTGGAAGGCAGGGGCAACTGGAAACACCATATATTTT,14,TRBJ1-3,.,TRBV30,once
CASRSGGKGDNEQFF,TGTGCCAGCAGGTCTGGGGGCAAGGGTGACAATGAGCAGTTCTTC,15,TRBJ2-1,.,TRBV6-5,.
CASSQGAVEKLFF,TGCGCCAGCAGCCAGGGGGCGGTTGAAAAACTGTTTTTT,13,TRBJ1-4,.,TRBV4-1,.
CASSIGPGTNTGELFF,TGTGCCAGTAGTATTGGCCCCGGGACTAACACCGGGGAGCTGTTTTTT,16,TRBJ2-2,.,TRBV19,few
CASRDLITGQLSNQPQHF,TGTGCCAGCAGGGACCTTATTACTGGACAGCTGAGCAATCAGCCCCAGCATTTT,18,TRBJ1-5,.,TRBV28,.
CASSQELQGGTEAFF,TGCGCCAGCAGCCAAGAACTTCAGGGGGGTACTGAAGCTTTCTTT,15,TRBJ1-1,TRBD1,TRBV4-3,.
CASSAYGQGNEQFF,TGTGCCAGCAGCGCTTATGGACAGGGGAATGAGCAGTTCTTC,14,TRBJ2-1,TRBD1,TRBV7-3,.
CATSGQGDAEQYF,TGTGCCACTTCGGGACAGGGAGATGCCGAGCAGTACTTC,13,TRBJ2-7,TRBD1,TRBV10-3,few
CASSQGVSGPYGYTF,TGTGCCAGCAGCCAAGGAGTCTCAGGGCCCTATGGCTACACCTTC,15,TRBJ1-2,.,TRBV3-1/TRBV3-2,.
CASSRDRGMWQPQHF,TGTGCCAGCAGCCGGGACAGGGGCATGTGGCAGCCCCAGCATTTT,15,TRBJ1-5,TRBD1,TRBV11-2,.
CASNPGHLSYEQYF,TGTGCCAGTAATCCGGGACACCTCTCCTACGAGCAGTACTTC,14,TRBJ2-7,.,TRBV19,.
CASSFQSGSGNTIYF,TGTGCCAGCAGCTTCCAGTCGGGCTCTGGAAACACCATATATTTT,15,TRBJ1-3,.,TRBV5-6,.
CASSPPGGTYNEQFF,TGTGCCAGCAGCCCCCCGGGGGGGACCTACAATGAGCAGTTCTTC,15,TRBJ2-1,TRBD2,TRBV7-9,.
CASSLEQGRETQYF,TGTGCCAGCAGCTTAGAACAGGGAAGAGAGACCCAGTACTTC,14,TRBJ2-5,.,TRBV7-9,.
CASSVGLGQGATGLESPLHF,TGTGCCAGCAGCGTAGGTCTGGGACAGGGGGCCACCGGATTGGAATCACCCCTCCACTTT,20,TRBJ1-6,TRBD1,TRBV9,once
CASSVLTGGGEKLFF,TGTGCCAGCAGTGTACTTACGGGAGGGGGTGAAAAACTGTTTTTT,15,TRBJ1-4,.,TRBV25-1,.
CASMNSGYEQYF,TGTGCCAGTATGAACTCTGGTTACGAGCAGTACTTC,12,TRBJ2-7,.,TRBV27,.
CASSQSAGSPDTQYF,TGCGCCAGCAGCCAATCAGCGGGAAGCCCAGATACGCAGTATTTT,15,TRBJ2-3,TRBD2,TRBV4-3,.
CASSSEVRGGHDTQYF,TGTGCCAGCAGCTCCGAGGTTCGGGGGGGCCATGATACGCAGTATTTT,16,TRBJ2-3,TRBD2,TRBV3-1/TRBV3-2,.
CASRSSEDAEQYF,TGTGCCAGCAGGTCCTCGGAGGACGCAGAGCAGTACTTC,13,TRBJ2-7,.,TRBV12-3/TRBV12-4,.